The sequence of this T cell receptor (beta chain) was determined in a study of blood T cell repertoires in COVID-19. Study details: Whether acute or convalescent, the COVID-19 samples came from the United States, Italy and Spain. Sources were T cells, B-cell-depleted T cells, or PBMCs; the material itself was cDNA or gDNA.

In the original workflow: Estimated nucleated cell counts came from reference gene primer amplification. TCRdb's copy holds only in-frame clones and misses some; the assay was immunoSEQ multiplex PCR. V and J calls and clone size are those listed in that table; D and trimming were worked out from the DNA. The sample holds 150,000 to 200,000 clones, 90% seen once. The sequence was obtained from a man aged 50 or older with acute or convalescent COVID-19. The material sequenced was peripheral blood.

CDR3 coding DNA: TGCGCCAGCAGCTTGCCCATAGCGGGGGATGAGCAGTTCTTC. This gives the protein CASSLPIAGDEQFF. This rearrangement joins TRBV5-1 to TRBJ2-1, with 9 bases fitting TRBD2. This CDR3 has 14 residues. J gave up 8 bases and V 1 base, and 4 bases lay outside the gene matches. The germline gives CDR1 SGHRS, CDR2 YFSETQ. The full variable domain, its missing parts supplied by reference TRBV5-1 and TRBJ2-1, is KAGVTQTPRYLIKTRGQQVTLSCSPISGHRSVSWYQQTPGQGLQFLFEYFSETQRNKGNFPGRFSGRQFSNSRSEMNVSTLELGDSALYLCASSLPIAGDEQFFGPGTRLTVL.